Following are 13 T cell receptor beta chains from one sample sequenced in a study of shared clonotypes between healthy human individuals. Assay used: immunoSEQ multiplex PCR; TCRdb lists only in-frame clones, some missing. The sample has millions of clones, roughly nine tenths seen once. The sample consisted of naive CD4+ T cells sorted from blood. This sample's subset: CD45RA+ positively selected. All receptors derive from a man aged 18 to 29 in good health.

As to this clone: This CDR3 is also generated by other DNA sequences in the sample. The chain uses TRBV7-2 and TRBJ2-7, with TRBD1 as a possible D gene (6 bases). Per germline, CDR1 SGHTA and CDR2 FQGNSA. This CDR3 has 13 amino acids. V gave up 4 bases and J gave up 3 bases, with 10 bases separating them. CDR3 DNA: TGTGCCAGCAGCTCGAGACAGGTCTACGAGCAGTACTTC. Translation gives CASSSRQVYEQYF.

This chain links TRBV18 with TRBJ2-2; 8 bases agree with TRBD1. V lost 2 bases, J lost 0 bases, and 2 bases stayed unmatched. Germline lookup yields CDR1 KGHSH and CDR2 LQKENI. The CDR3 loop spans 16 amino acids. CDR3 amino acids: CASSPAGGANTGELFF. The CDR3 DNA sequence: TGTGCCAGCTCACCAGCAGGGGGCGCGAACACCGGGGAGCTGTTTTTT.

The chain employs TRBV2 and TRBJ1-1; D remains unclear. V was shortened by 2 bases and J by 1 base, with 5 bases between the two germline ends. The CDR3 is 13 residues long. Germline V CDR1 and CDR2: SNHLY, FYNNEI. CDR3 nucleotide sequence: TGTGCCAGCAGTGAAAACGAGAACACTGAAGCTTTCTTT. Its translation is CASSENENTEAFF.

This clone was recorded once. The J gene is TRBJ1-2, the V gene TRBV7-2, with D possibly matching TRBD1 (6 bases). CDR1 SGHTA and CDR2 FQGNSA come from the germline V gene. The CDR3 loop spans 16 amino acids. V dropped 2 bases and J dropped 9 bases, with 22 bases sitting between them. The CDR3: CASSLSGRGGLNRYTF. The CDR3 coding sequence is TGTGCCAGCAGCTTATCTGGAAGAGGGGGGCTGAATCGCTACACCTTC.

This chain uses TRBV11-2 with TRBJ1-1; no firm D call. The CDR3 runs to 13 residues. V dropped 2 bases and J dropped 5 bases, with 9 bases sitting between them. Looked up from germline, CDR1 is SGHAT and CDR2 is FQNNGV. CDR3 sequence: CASSLRFGTEAFF. CDR3 bases: TGTGCCAGCAGCTTACGGTTCGGGACTGAAGCTTTCTTT.

This rearrangement joins TRBV19 to TRBJ2-7; D assignment may be TRBD1 or TRBD2 (5 bases each). Germline CDR1 reads LNHDA; CDR2 reads SQIVND (reference sequence). There are 14 residues in the CDR3. V was trimmed by 5 bases and J by 7 bases, leaving 18 bases between them. CDR3 DNA sequence: TGTGCCAGTAGTTCATCGGGACGGATCGTGGAGCAGTACTTC. This sequence encodes CASSSSGRIVEQYF.

This clone was counted between two and nine times. V usage is TRBV5-1 and J usage is TRBJ1-1; 9 nucleotides match TRBD1. CDR1 is SGHRS, CDR2 YFSETQ, per germline. The CDR3 spans 14 residues. J was trimmed by 1 base and V by 3 bases; bases with no gene match: 1. The CDR3 loop reads CASSWGQGNTEAFF. In DNA form, the CDR3 reads TGCGCCAGCAGCTGGGGACAGGGGAACACTGAAGCTTTCTTT.

The chain combines TRBV4-3 with TRBJ2-3, with TRBD1 matching over 10 bases. V shed 11 bases, J shed 4 bases, and the junction held 9 bases outside the gene matches. The CDR3 sequence is 14 residues long. The V gene's germline CDR1 is LGHNA and CDR2 YSLEER. Written as DNA, the CDR3 is TGCGCCTCCAGCCGGGACAGGGGCCCAGATACGCAGTATTTT. This sequence encodes CASSRDRGPDTQYF.

The V gene is TRBV5-3, the J gene TRBJ2-1; TRBD2 agrees at 8 bases. TRBV5-3 qualifies as an ORF whose function is uncertain. The CDR3 extends over 15 amino acids. Germline trimming cut 5 bases from V and 8 bases from J; bases unmatched to any gene: 12. The CDR3, as DNA: TGTGCCAGAAGGCCGTATAGCGGGATGTTCTATGAGCAGTTCTTC. It codes for CARRPYSGMFYEQFF.

V usage is TRBV6-6 and J usage is TRBJ2-5, with a tentative D call TRBD2 (6 bases). Germline-derived CDR1 and CDR2 are MNHNY and SVGAGI (reference sequence). The CDR3 is made up of 13 amino acids. Trimming stripped 5 bases from V and 5 bases from J, with 12 bases between. The CDR3 spells CASSKGLLETQYF. CDR3 nucleotides: TGTGCCAGCAGTAAGGGACTCCTGGAGACCCAGTACTTC.

The chain combines TRBV30 with TRBJ2-7, with TRBD1 matching 9 bases. This CDR3 comprises 14 residues. J was trimmed by 2 bases and V by 5 bases; bases with no gene match: 7. The germline V gene encodes CDR1 GTSNPN and CDR2 SVGIG (reference sequence). The CDR3 sequence: CAWSGTGIPYEQYF. CDR3 DNA sequence: TGTGCCTGGTCCGGGACAGGGATTCCCTACGAGCAGTACTTC. Full variable domain (remainder filled in from reference TRBV30 and TRBJ2-7): SQTIHQWPATLVQPVGSPLSLECTVEGTSNPNLYWYRQAAGRGLQLLFYSVGIGQISSEVPQNLSASRPQDRQFILSSKKLLLSDSGFYLCAWSGTGIPYEQYFGPGTRLTVT.

V gene TRBV27 combines with J gene TRBJ2-2, with D perhaps TRBD1 (6 bases). Germline CDR1 reads MNHEY; CDR2 reads SMNVEV (reference sequence). Trimming left V 7 bases short and J 4 bases short, with 16 bases between. This CDR3 is 15 amino acids long. The CDR3 nucleotides are TGTGCCAGCAATCCAACAGGGTTAGGCACCGGGGAGCTGTTTTTT. Translated, it gives CASNPTGLGTGELFF.

This clone occurred a few times. The chain links TRBV30 to TRBJ1-2; 9 positions agree with TRBD1. This CDR3 has 14 amino acids. Germline V lookup: CDR1 GTSNPN, CDR2 SVGIG (reference sequence). Unmatched junction bases numbered 6, after V lost 3 bases and J lost 4 bases. For the CDR3, the DNA is TGTGCCTGGAGGCACCGGGACAGGGCCTATGGCTACACCTTC. Protein sequence: CAWRHRDRAYGYTF.